Listed here are 18 T cell receptor beta chains from one sample, sequenced in a study of T cells in Graves' hyperthyroidism and ophthalmopathy. From RNA transcripts, TCR beta CDR3 regions were amplified. In the first-round RT-PCR of the TCR CDR3, the HTBI primer set was used. TCRdb recomputed calls from the multiplex PCR reads with MiXCR, one row per CDR3 protein. The repertoire has hundreds of thousands of distinct CDR3 sequences, approximately 25% of them found once; the top ten carry about 11%. Sequencing was done on a sample of blood. These TCRs come from a woman aged 25-40 years with Graves' ophthalmopathy.

This clonotype was counted ten times or more. The gene calls are TRBV29-1 and TRBJ1-1; D may be TRBD1 (5 bases). V shed 4 bases and J shed 3 bases, with 12 bases lying between them. This CDR3 is 13 amino acids long. Germline CDR1 reads SQVTM; CDR2 reads ANQGSEA. The CDR3 loop is CSVGTTLDTEAFF. CDR3 bases: TGCAGCGTTGGGACAACTCTGGACACTGAAGCTTTCTTT.

This clonotype was seen ten or more times. This chain links TRBV5-5 with TRBJ2-7; D not resolved. Germline CDR1 and CDR2: SGHKS and YYEKEE (reference sequence). The CDR3 contains 13 residues. Trimming removed 0 bases at V and 6 bases at J, with 10 bases between. The CDR3, as DNA: TGTGCCAGCAGCTTGGGGAATACCGGCGAGCAGTACTTC. This codes for CASSLGNTGEQYF. Full variable domain (remainder filled in from reference TRBV5-5 and TRBJ2-7): DAGVTQSPTHLIKTRGQQVTLRCSPISGHKSVSWYQQVLGQGPQFIFQYYEKEERGRGNFPDRFSARQFPNYSSELNVNALLLGDSALYLCASSLGNTGEQYFGPGTRLTVT.

This clonotype appeared a few times. This sequence joins TRBV11-2 and TRBJ1-6; a weak D match, TRBD1 (6 bases). The CDR3 consists of 15 residues. V was cut by 0 bases and J by 7 bases, with 10 bases left in between. Germline lookup yields CDR1 SGHAT and CDR2 FQNNGV. CDR3 sequence: CASSLDYGGNSPLHF. The CDR3 nucleotides read TGTGCCAGCAGCTTAGATTATGGGGGCAATTCACCCCTCCACTTT.

The V call is TRBV20-1, the J call TRBJ2-7, with a tentative D call TRBD1 (6 bases). The CDR3 covers 15 residues. Germline V CDR1 and CDR2: DFQATT, SNEGSKA (reference sequence). V lost 0 bases and J lost 2, with 14 bases in between. This CDR3 reads CSARDARHRAYEQYV. Written as DNA, the CDR3 is TGCAGTGCTAGAGATGCCAGGCACAGGGCCTACGAGCAGTACGTC.

This clonotype was seen many times. This rearrangement joins TRBV10-3 to TRBJ1-2; weak D call: TRBD1 (6 bases). V dropped 7 bases and J dropped 4 bases, with 13 bases sitting between them. Germline V gives CDR1 ENHRY, CDR2 SYGVKD. CDR3 length equals 13 residues. The CDR3 sequence is CAITADRSYGYTF. The CDR3 bases are TGTGCCATCACCGCCGACAGGTCCTATGGCTACACCTTC.

This clonotype appeared many times. This sequence joins TRBV2 and TRBJ1-2; the D gene is possibly TRBD1 (5 bases). The V gene lost 10 bases and the J gene lost 0 bases, with 15 bases spanning the gap. Germline CDR1 is SNHLY and CDR2 is FYNNEI. CDR3 length: 14 amino acids. The CDR3 DNA reads as TGTGCCAACTCCCGATTGACAGCTAACTATGGCTACACCTTC. Amino acids: CANSRLTANYGYTF.

This clonotype showed up many times. CDR3 DNA sequence: TGTGCCAGCAGCTTTCGGTTGGGGGAGACCCAGTACTTC. This gives the protein CASSFRLGETQYF. The chain carries TRBV7-2 and TRBJ2-5; D is unresolved. Germline V gives CDR1 SGHTA, CDR2 FQGNSA. CDR3 length: 13 amino acids. V lost 3 bases to trimming and J lost 5 bases, with 10 bases between them.

Ten or more counts support this clonotype. The chain couples TRBV7-2 to TRBJ2-5; 11 bases match TRBD1. Germline CDR1 is SGHTA and CDR2 is FQGNSA. With 4 bases clipped from V and 1 base from J, the junction kept 5 bases outside the gene matches. CDR3 length equals 16 residues. CDR3 amino acids: CASSSRTGGGQETQYF. The CDR3 nucleotides read TGTGCCAGCAGCTCGCGGACAGGGGGCGGCCAAGAGACCCAGTACTTC.

Notes on this clonotype: Since no conserved phenylalanine or tryptophan closes the CDR3, a read error is the likely cause. V is TRBV19 and J is TRBJ2-2; 12 positions match TRBD1. The CDR3 sequence is 17 residues long. V dropped 6 bases and J dropped 4; count of bases not matched to a gene: 9. Germline V lookup: CDR1 LNHDA, CDR2 SQIVND (reference sequence). The chain's CDR3 is CASRPGQGAVITGELFL. CDR3 bases: TGTGCCAGTAGACCGGGACAGGGGGCCGTAATCACCGGGGAGCTGTTTTTG.

This clonotype was recorded at least ten times. The rearrangement links TRBV19 to TRBJ1-1, with TRBD1 as a possible D gene (5 bases). CDR3 length equals 12 residues. The V end lost 5 bases, the J end lost 7 bases, and 11 bases lay between the germline ends. Germline V gene lookup returns CDR1 LNHDA and CDR2 SQIVND (reference sequence). CDR3: CASSAGAYEAFF. The CDR3, as DNA: TGTGCCAGTAGTGCCGGGGCTTATGAAGCTTTCTTT. Combining the CDR3 with reference TRBV19 and TRBJ1-1 gives the whole variable domain DGGITQSPKYLFRKEGQNVTLSCEQNLNHDAMYWYRQDPGQGLRLIYYSQIVNDFQKGDIAEGYSVSREKKESFPLTVTSAQKNPTAFYLCASSAGAYEAFFGQGTRLTVV.

In its sample, this clonotype was seen many times. The CDR3 region is CASSLAAGNQPQHF. The CDR3 region has the DNA TGTGCCAGCAGCTTAGCTGCAGGCAATCAGCCCCAGCATTTT. This chain joins TRBV7-2 and TRBJ1-5; D is ambiguous. Germline V gene lookup returns CDR1 SGHTA and CDR2 FQGNSA. Trimming shortened V by 0 bases and J by 2 bases, and 5 bases separated the two germline ends. The CDR3 extends over 14 amino acids.

This clonotype was detected only a few times. This chain connects TRBV15 to TRBJ1-5; weak D call: TRBD1 (5 bases). Germline loops: CDR1 LNHNV, CDR2 YYDKDF (reference sequence). This CDR3 has 18 amino acids. V lost 3 bases and J lost 2, with 20 bases in between. CDR3 nucleotide sequence: TGTGCCACCAGCAGCCCCTCGGGACGGGGACGAGGCAATCAGCCCCAGCATTTT. It codes for CATSSPSGRGRGNQPQHF.

This clonotype was counted many times. The rearrangement joins TRBV11-3 to TRBJ2-5; perhaps D is TRBD1 or TRBD2 (6 bases each). Germline assignment: CDR1 SGHNT and CDR2 YENEEA. V was shortened by 0 bases and J by 4 bases, with 9 bases between the two germline ends. CDR3 size: 14 residues. CDR3 DNA: TGTGCCAGCAGCTTAGACAGGGGAGGAGAGACCCAGTACTTC. Its protein product is CASSLDRGGETQYF.

For the CDR3, the DNA is TGTGCCAGCAGCTTTAAAGGGGAGGCGAACACTGAAGCTTTCTTT. Translated, it gives CASSFKGEANTEAFF. This chain links TRBV7-2 with TRBJ1-1, with D perhaps matching TRBD1 (5 bases). The CDR3 covers 15 residues. The germline V and J ends were trimmed by 3 bases and 1 base, with 12 bases remaining between them. Germline CDR1 reads SGHTA; CDR2 reads FQGNSA. The full variable domain, completed using reference TRBV7-2 and TRBJ1-1, is GAGVSQSPSNKVTEKGKDVELRCDPISGHTALYWYRQSLGQGLEFLIYFQGNSAPDKSGLPSDRFSAERTGGSVSTLTIQRTQQEDSAVYLCASSFKGEANTEAFFGQGTRLTVV.

V and J are TRBV11-2 and TRBJ2-7; TRBD1 matches at 7 bases. V was clipped by 7 bases and J by 7 bases; unmatched bases: 10. Germline V lookup: CDR1 SGHAT, CDR2 FQNNGV. The length of the CDR3 is 13 residues. This CDR3 is CASNPDRAGEQYF. CDR3 nucleotides: TGTGCCAGCAACCCTGACAGGGCGGGTGAGCAGTACTTC.

This clonotype was detected a few times. The rearrangement links TRBV29-1 to TRBJ2-5; TRBD2 matches at 13 bases. Trimming at V came to 4 bases and at J to 1 base, leaving 3 bases not matched to a gene. In germline, CDR1 is SQVTM, CDR2 ANQGSEA. The CDR3 contains 15 residues. The CDR3 loop is CSVAGTSGTQETQYF. CDR3 DNA: TGCAGCGTTGCCGGGACTAGCGGGACCCAAGAGACCCAGTACTTC. The complete variable domain, with remaining parts taken from reference TRBV29-1 and TRBJ2-5, reads SAVISQKPSRDICQRGTSLTIQCQVDSQVTMMFWYRQQPGQSLTLIATANQGSEATYESGFVIDKFPISRPNLTFSTLTVSNMSPEDSSIYLCSVAGTSGTQETQYFGPGTRLLVL.

The chain couples TRBV20-1 to TRBJ1-1; 8 bases map to TRBD1. The CDR3 contains 12 residues. Looked up from germline, CDR1 is DFQATT and CDR2 is SNEGSKA (reference sequence). Trimming took 6 bases from V and 5 from J; bases not matched to a gene: 5. The CDR3 region has the DNA TGCAGTGCAAGGACAGGGATGACTGAAGCTTTCTTT. It yields the protein CSARTGMTEAFF.

At least ten counts were recorded for this clonotype. The chain recombines TRBV11-2 with TRBJ1-2, with unresolved D. This CDR3 is built from 13 residues. V lost 5 bases and J 4 bases, leaving 11 bases between the germline ends. Germline CDR1 and CDR2: SGHAT and FQNNGV. The CDR3 is CASSHQTRYGYTF. In DNA, the CDR3 is TGTGCCAGCAGCCACCAAACACGCTATGGCTACACCTTC.